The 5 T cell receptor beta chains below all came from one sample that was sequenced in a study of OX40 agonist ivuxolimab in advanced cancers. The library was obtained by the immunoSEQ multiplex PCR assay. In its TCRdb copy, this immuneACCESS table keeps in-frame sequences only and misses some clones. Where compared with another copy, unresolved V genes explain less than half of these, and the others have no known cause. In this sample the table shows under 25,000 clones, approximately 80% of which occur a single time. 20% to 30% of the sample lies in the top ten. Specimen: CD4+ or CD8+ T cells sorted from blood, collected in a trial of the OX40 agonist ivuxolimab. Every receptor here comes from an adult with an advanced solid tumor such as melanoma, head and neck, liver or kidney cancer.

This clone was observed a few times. The DNA for the CDR3 is TGTGCCAGTAGTACCTCCTATTTCTACGAGCAGTACTTC. Encoded protein: CASSTSYFYEQYF. V is TRBV19 and J is TRBJ2-7; D is uncertain. Germline values: CDR1 LNHDA, CDR2 SQIVND (reference sequence). The ends were cut back, 4 bases at V and 3 bases at J, with 10 bases in the middle. The CDR3 consists of 13 residues.

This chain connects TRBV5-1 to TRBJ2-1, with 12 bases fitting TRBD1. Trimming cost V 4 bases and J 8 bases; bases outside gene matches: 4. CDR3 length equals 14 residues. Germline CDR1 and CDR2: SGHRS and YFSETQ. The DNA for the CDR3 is TGCGCCAGCAGCAGGGACAGGGGGCTAGATGAGCAGTTCTTC. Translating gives CASSRDRGLDEQFF.

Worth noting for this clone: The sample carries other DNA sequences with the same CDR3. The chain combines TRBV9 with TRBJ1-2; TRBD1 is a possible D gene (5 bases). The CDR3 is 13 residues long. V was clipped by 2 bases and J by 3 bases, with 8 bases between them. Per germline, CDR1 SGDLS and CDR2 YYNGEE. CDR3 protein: CASSVGGDYGYTF. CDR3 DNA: TGTGCCAGCAGCGTTGGGGGAGACTATGGCTACACCTTC.

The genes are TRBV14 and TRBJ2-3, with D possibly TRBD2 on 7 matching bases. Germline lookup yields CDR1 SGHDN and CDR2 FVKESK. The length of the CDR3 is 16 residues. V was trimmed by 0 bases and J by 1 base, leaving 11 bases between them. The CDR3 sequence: CASSQDVGGRTDTQYF. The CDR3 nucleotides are TGTGCCAGCAGCCAAGATGTCGGGGGGCGCACAGATACGCAGTATTTT.

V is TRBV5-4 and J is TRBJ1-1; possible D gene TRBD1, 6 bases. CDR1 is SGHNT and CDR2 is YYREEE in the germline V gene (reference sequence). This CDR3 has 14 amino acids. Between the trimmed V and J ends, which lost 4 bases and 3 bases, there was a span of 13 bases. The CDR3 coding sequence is TGTGCCAGCAGCCTTACAGGGATGGACACTGAAGCTTTCTTT. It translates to CASSLTGMDTEAFF.